The 26 T cell receptor beta chains below all came from one sample that was sequenced in a study of cytomegalovirus exposure and HLA in healthy donors. Vbeta (60) and Jbeta (13) primers were used in the PCR. Measured with immunoSEQ multiplex PCR; TCRdb has only the in-frame clones, and not every one. Of more than 200,000 clones listed, 70% to 90% are singletons. Sequencing used PBMCs. These receptors all come from a human donor in good health.

The chain employs TRBV11-2 and TRBJ2-1; 11 bases fit TRBD2. The length of the CDR3 is 16 residues. Germline V gene sequence: CDR1 SGHAT, CDR2 FQNNGV. The J segment lost 5 bases and the V segment lost 7 bases, leaving 10 bases of the junction unmatched. The CDR3 protein is CASTPSYSGRDNEQFF. CDR3 sequence (DNA): TGTGCCAGCACCCCTTCTTATAGCGGGAGGGACAATGAGCAGTTCTTC.

V usage is TRBV7-2 and J usage is TRBJ2-3; D is uncertain. Trimming removed 3 bases at V and 2 bases at J, with 12 bases between. Germline-derived CDR1 and CDR2 are SGHTA and FQGNSA. This CDR3 contains 15 residues. DNA of the CDR3: TGTGCCAGCAGCTTGTTTGGGCTAACCACAGATACGCAGTATTTT. The encoded protein is CASSLFGLTTDTQYF.

The gene calls are TRBV30 and TRBJ1-4, with D hard to call. The CDR3 loop spans 17 amino acids. Germline V lookup: CDR1 GTSNPN, CDR2 SVGIG (reference sequence). V was clipped by 0 bases and J by 4 bases, with 18 bases between them. CDR3 coding DNA: TGTGCCTGGAGTGTCGGAGGCACGGGTTCCAATAATGAAAAACTGTTTTTT. Encoded protein: CAWSVGGTGSNNEKLFF.

The V and J genes are TRBV28 and TRBJ2-5, with 10 nucleotides matching TRBD1. The V gene end was trimmed by 4 bases and the J gene end by 5 bases; junction bases not matched to a gene: 10. The CDR3 is made up of 16 amino acids. Germline assignment: CDR1 MDHEN and CDR2 SYDVKM. This chain's CDR3 is CASSSPGQGTGETQYF. The DNA for the CDR3 is TGTGCCAGCAGTTCCCCGGGACAGGGGACGGGGGAGACCCAGTACTTC.

The V call is TRBV4-2, the J call TRBJ2-7; no clear D. The germline V gene encodes CDR1 LGHNA and CDR2 YNFKEQ. V was clipped by 1 base and J by 1 base, with 20 bases between them. CDR3 length: 18 amino acids. The CDR3 region is CASSQVFLVGLTSYEQYF. The CDR3 DNA reads TGTGCCAGCAGCCAAGTTTTCCTTGTTGGGCTTACTTCCTACGAGCAGTACTTC.

The V and J genes are TRBV7-9 and TRBJ1-2, with 7 bases lining up with TRBD1. This CDR3 has 15 residues. Trimming took 1 base from V and 3 from J; bases not matched to a gene: 5. CDR1 and CDR2 (germline): SEHNR, FQNEAQ (reference sequence). As DNA, the CDR3 is TGTGCCAGCAGCTTAGAACGGGACAGAGACTATGGCTACACCTTC. It encodes CASSLERDRDYGYTF.

V usage is TRBV2 and J usage is TRBJ2-7; 9 nucleotides align to TRBD1. Germline CDR1 reads SNHLY; CDR2 reads FYNNEI. This CDR3 region has 14 residues. After removal of 8 bases from V and 2 bases from J, the junction contained 7 bases not matched to a gene. The CDR3 nucleotides read TGTGCCAGCCGGCCACAGGGGGCCCCCTACGAGCAGTACTTC. Translated: CASRPQGAPYEQYF.

The V call is TRBV27, the J call TRBJ2-7; TRBD1 matches 7 bases. J gave up 7 bases and V 7 bases, and 16 bases lay outside the gene matches. The V gene's germline CDR1 is MNHEY and CDR2 SMNVEV (reference sequence). CDR3 length: 15 residues. The CDR3 region is CASTSTGTALGEQYF. In nucleotides, the CDR3 is TGTGCCAGCACCTCGACTGGGACAGCGCTGGGGGAGCAGTACTTC.

The genes are TRBV29-1 and TRBJ2-6, with D possibly being TRBD1 (5 bases). The CDR3 is 15 amino acids. Germline CDR1 reads SQVTM; CDR2 reads ANQGSEA. The ends were cut back, 3 bases at V and 0 bases at J, with 9 bases in the middle. The CDR3 protein is CSVDLTDSGANVLTF. CDR3 bases: TGCAGCGTTGACCTGACAGACTCTGGGGCCAACGTCCTGACTTTC.

In its sample, this clone was seen once. This chain links TRBV19 with TRBJ1-1; D ambiguous. Germline V CDR1 and CDR2: LNHDA, SQIVND (reference sequence). V was clipped by 4 bases and J by 6 bases, with 18 bases between them. The CDR3 runs 15 residues. CDR3 coding DNA: TGTGCCAGTAGTACCTCGACTCCTTCGTACGCTGAAGCTTTCTTT. This gives the protein CASSTSTPSYAEAFF.

As regards this clone: Additional DNA sequences in this sample encode the identical CDR3. The chain is built from TRBV7-9 and TRBJ2-1; 8 bases are shared with TRBD1. V trimming: 7 bases; J trimming: 0 bases; junction bases outside the gene matches: 8. CDR1 is SEHNR, CDR2 FQNEAQ, per germline (reference sequence). The CDR3 extends over 16 amino acids. The CDR3 spells CASTTGGRTSYNEQFF. The CDR3 DNA sequence: TGTGCCAGCACCACAGGGGGGCGGACCTCCTACAATGAGCAGTTCTTC.

The V call is TRBV7-9, the J call TRBJ2-1, with 10 bases aligning to TRBD1. Per the germline V gene, CDR1 is SEHNR and CDR2 is FQNEAQ (reference sequence). With 5 bases clipped from V and 8 bases from J, the junction kept 12 bases outside the gene matches. The CDR3 consists of 16 residues. DNA of the CDR3: TGTGCCAGCAGCACCTTCGGGGACAGGGGCAGCTATGAGCAGTTCTTC. It specifies CASSTFGDRGSYEQFF.

The rearrangement links TRBV5-4 to TRBJ1-1; D remains unclear. Germline values: CDR1 SGHNT, CDR2 YYREEE (reference sequence). This CDR3 has 14 amino acids. Trimming cost V 0 bases and J 1 base, with 7 bases left between them. CDR3 protein: CASSLGQKNTEAFF. The CDR3 region has the DNA TGTGCCAGCAGCTTGGGGCAGAAGAACACTGAAGCTTTCTTT.

The chain couples TRBV25-1 to TRBJ2-2; D is undetermined. This CDR3 contains 14 residues. Germline CDR1 reads MGHDK; CDR2 reads SYGVNS. The V end lost 4 bases, the J end lost 1 base, and 7 bases lay between the germline ends. For the CDR3, the DNA is TGTGCCAGCAGTGGCCCAGAGAACACCGGGGAGCTGTTTTTT. Translating it yields CASSGPENTGELFF.

V and J are TRBV7-3 and TRBJ2-1, with D tentatively TRBD2 (6 bases). The V gene lost 5 bases and the J gene lost 6 bases, with 11 bases spanning the gap. Germline assignment: CDR1 SGHTA and CDR2 FQGTGA. This CDR3 has 13 amino acids. The DNA of the CDR3 is TGTGCCAGCAGCCAATCTAGCGCCAATGAGCAGTTCTTC. Translated, it gives CASSQSSANEQFF.

J is TRBJ2-1 and V is TRBV10-3, with D possibly matching TRBD2 (5 bases). Trimming pared 8 bases from V and 9 bases from J, leaving 8 bases between. The germline V gene encodes CDR1 ENHRY and CDR2 SYGVKD. The CDR3 has 10 amino acids. CDR3 residues: CAIGEPEQFF. As DNA, the CDR3 is TGTGCCATCGGGGAGCCTGAGCAGTTCTTC.

This chain connects TRBV10-3 to TRBJ2-7; 7 nucleotides agree with TRBD2. The V and J ends lost 4 bases and 7 bases, in that order; junction bases with no gene match: 7. The CDR3 length is 13 residues. Looked up from germline, CDR1 is ENHRY and CDR2 is SYGVKD. Written as DNA, the CDR3 is TGTGCCATCAGTGCGGGACCAGCGGGGGAGCAGTACTTC. Translating it yields CAISAGPAGEQYF.

This clone was seen once. The chain carries TRBV19 and TRBJ1-5, with unresolved D. Germline V lookup: CDR1 LNHDA, CDR2 SQIVND (reference sequence). V lost 5 bases to trimming and J lost 4 bases, with 9 bases between them. This CDR3 has 13 residues. CDR3 residues: CASSPLRNQPQHF. CDR3 DNA: TGTGCCAGTAGTCCTTTGAGGAATCAGCCCCAGCATTTT.

J is TRBJ2-3 and V is TRBV5-8, with 7 positions matching TRBD1. Germline CDR1 and CDR2: SGHTS and YDEGEE. The J segment lost 3 bases and the V segment lost 2 bases, leaving 3 bases of the junction unmatched. There are 14 residues in the CDR3. CDR3 residues: CASSFGDSTDTQYF. The CDR3 bases are TGTGCCAGCAGCTTCGGGGACAGTACAGATACGCAGTATTTT.

The table lists this clone with a few counts. The chain joins TRBV19 to TRBJ1-1; unclear D gene. The ends were cut back, 8 bases at V and 11 bases at J, with 15 bases in the middle. CDR1 and CDR2 (germline): LNHDA, SQIVND (reference sequence). CDR3 length: 11 residues. This CDR3 reads CASLLGSRAFF. The CDR3 coding sequence is TGTGCCAGTTTACTAGGATCGCGGGCTTTCTTT.

V gene TRBV19 combines with J gene TRBJ1-5; weak D call: TRBD1 (5 bases). CDR1 and CDR2 (germline): LNHDA, SQIVND (reference sequence). Trimming left V 2 bases short and J 1 base short, with 9 bases between. The CDR3 runs 15 residues. The CDR3 here is CASSIWGGSNQPQHF. CDR3 nucleotide sequence: TGTGCCAGTAGTATATGGGGGGGAAGCAATCAGCCCCAGCATTTT. Drawing the rest from reference TRBV19 and TRBJ1-5, the complete variable domain is DGGITQSPKYLFRKEGQNVTLSCEQNLNHDAMYWYRQDPGQGLRLIYYSQIVNDFQKGDIAEGYSVSREKKESFPLTVTSAQKNPTAFYLCASSIWGGSNQPQHFGDGTRLSIL.

This chain joins TRBV13 and TRBJ1-1; TRBD1 aligns across 7 bases. Germline CDR1 and CDR2: PRHDT and FYEKMQ (reference sequence). The CDR3 totals 15 residues. Trimming took 5 bases from V and 4 from J; bases not matched to a gene: 10. The CDR3 sequence is CASSPRDRGSTEAFF. For the CDR3, the DNA is TGTGCCAGCAGCCCTCGGGACAGAGGGAGCACTGAAGCTTTCTTT.

J is TRBJ2-4 and V is TRBV23-1, with a possible D match to TRBD2 (7 bases). TRBV23-1 is known as an ORF, though its function is uncertain. V lost 6 bases and J lost 3, with 21 bases in between. The CDR3 is 17 residues long. CDR3 loop: CASSIRRGLADKNIQYF. For the CDR3, the DNA is TGCGCCAGCAGCATTAGGCGGGGGCTTGCGGACAAAAACATTCAGTACTTC.

The chain uses TRBV18 and TRBJ2-3; TRBD2 aligns across 7 bases. V lost 2 bases and J lost 0; bases outside the gene matches: 8. The V gene's germline CDR1 is KGHSH and CDR2 LQKENI. This CDR3 has 17 amino acids. CDR3 in DNA: TGTGCCAGCTCACCATCCATAGCGGGCGCAAGCACAGATACGCAGTATTTT. This encodes CASSPSIAGASTDTQYF.

J is TRBJ2-3 and V is TRBV7-9, with unresolved D. Trimming pared 1 base from V and 6 bases from J, leaving 8 bases between. Germline V CDR1 and CDR2: SEHNR, FQNEAQ (reference sequence). The CDR3 has 13 amino acids. CDR3 region: CASSLGGMDTQYF. The CDR3 DNA reads as TGTGCCAGCAGCTTAGGAGGCATGGATACGCAGTATTTT.

V and J are TRBV18 and TRBJ2-7; TRBD2 agrees at 13 bases. CDR3 length: 16 amino acids. The V and J ends lost 6 bases and 5 bases, in that order; junction bases with no gene match: 10. In germline, CDR1 is KGHSH, CDR2 LQKENI. The CDR3: CASSQKRTSGSHEQYF. CDR3 DNA: TGTGCCAGCTCTCAAAAAAGGACTAGCGGGAGCCACGAGCAGTACTTC.